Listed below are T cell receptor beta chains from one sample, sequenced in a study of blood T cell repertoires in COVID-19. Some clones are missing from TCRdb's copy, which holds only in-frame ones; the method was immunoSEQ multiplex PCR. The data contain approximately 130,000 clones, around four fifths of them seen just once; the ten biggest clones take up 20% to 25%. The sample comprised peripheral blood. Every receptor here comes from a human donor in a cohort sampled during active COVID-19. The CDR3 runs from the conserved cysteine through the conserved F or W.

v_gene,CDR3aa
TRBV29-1,CSATSGGAGSSYNEQFF
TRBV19,CASSTGDRWNTEAFF
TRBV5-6,CASSLDIQGAAETQYF
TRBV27,CASSLSQAGANSPLHF
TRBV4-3,CASSQDTAGGIETQYF
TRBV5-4,CASSFRGGGNEQFF
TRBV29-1,CSVEPTVRGDTDTQYF
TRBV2,CASRRSTGANTEAFF
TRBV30,CAWSQTTLYEQYF
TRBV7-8,CASSSARLAGETQYF
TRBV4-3,CASSQSPAEAGGLNEQFF
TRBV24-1,CATSDQRQGTDTQYF
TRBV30,CAWSRKGAGTNQPQHF
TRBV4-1,CASSQDEGQGTNIQYF
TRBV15,CATSRVQGTRYNEQFF
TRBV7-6,CASSLNPGVYEQYF
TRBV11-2,CASSRYRGRFIEQFF
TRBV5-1,CASSLDGENSPLHF
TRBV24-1,CATSETQGSGYTF
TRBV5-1,CASNPGQGNTEAFF
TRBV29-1,CSAHSGNTIYF
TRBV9,CASSVVTSGANTGELFF
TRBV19,CASSPPSGTEAFF
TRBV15,CATSRGGRAGTGELFF
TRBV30,CASDSANTEAFF